This T cell receptor beta chain was sequenced in a study of graft-versus-host responses after intestinal transplantation. Across the whole study: Every recipient had anti-thymocyte globulin induction and 3 to 4 years of tacrolimus plus steroids.

Study outcomes and limitations: Early after transplant, HvG declines were associated with peak levels of circulating GvH clones. Recipient marrow held GvH clones, some first seen in ileum or blood.

About this clone: The antigen remains undetermined.

Produced via immunoSEQ multiplex PCR; TCRdb's table is partial and in-frame only. The sample consists of about 92,000 clones, less than 90% of them appearing once. Germline values: CDR1 KGHSH, CDR2 LQKENI. CDR3 length equals 16 residues. V dropped 3 bases and J dropped 4 bases, with 13 bases sitting between them. This receptor was identified in a human donor who received an intestinal transplant. This sample comprised unstimulated CD8+ T cells sorted from spleen or lymph node cells, obtained before intestinal transplant. The rearrangement links TRBV18 to TRBJ1-6; tentatively, D is TRBD1 (5 bases). CDR3 sequence reads: CASSPETASYNSPLHF. In DNA form, the CDR3 reads TGTGCCAGCTCACCCGAGACAGCCTCTTATAATTCACCCCTCCACTTT.